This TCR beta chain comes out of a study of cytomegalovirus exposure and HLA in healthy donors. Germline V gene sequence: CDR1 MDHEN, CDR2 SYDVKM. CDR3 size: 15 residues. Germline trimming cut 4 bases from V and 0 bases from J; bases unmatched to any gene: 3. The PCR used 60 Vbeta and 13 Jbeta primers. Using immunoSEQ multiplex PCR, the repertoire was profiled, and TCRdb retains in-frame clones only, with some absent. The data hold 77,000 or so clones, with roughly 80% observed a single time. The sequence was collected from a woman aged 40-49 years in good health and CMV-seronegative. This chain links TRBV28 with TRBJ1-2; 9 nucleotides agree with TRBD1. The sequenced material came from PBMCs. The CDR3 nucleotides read TGTGCCAGCAGTTCACAGGGGGCGGCTAACTATGGCTACACCTTC. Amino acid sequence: CASSSQGAANYGYTF.